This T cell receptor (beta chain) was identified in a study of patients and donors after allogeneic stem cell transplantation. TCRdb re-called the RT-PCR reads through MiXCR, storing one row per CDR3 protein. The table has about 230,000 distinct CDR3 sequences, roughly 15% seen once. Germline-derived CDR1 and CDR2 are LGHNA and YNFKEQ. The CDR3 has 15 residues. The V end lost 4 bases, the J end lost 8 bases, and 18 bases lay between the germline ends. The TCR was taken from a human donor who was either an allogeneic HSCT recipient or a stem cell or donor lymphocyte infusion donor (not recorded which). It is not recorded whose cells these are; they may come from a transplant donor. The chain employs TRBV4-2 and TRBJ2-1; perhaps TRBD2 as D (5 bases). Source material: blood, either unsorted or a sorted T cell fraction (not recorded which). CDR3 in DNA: TGTGCCAGCAGCCGGGGAGATGGCCTGGGCGATGAGCAGTTCTTC. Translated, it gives CASSRGDGLGDEQFF.